Following are 15 T cell receptor beta chains from one sample sequenced in a study of circulating CD8 cells and anti-PD-1 response in melanoma. Each library started from roughly 16 ng of total RNA using the QIAseq Immune Repertoire TCR panel. From the reads, TCRdb called clonotypes with MiXCR, one entry per CDR3 protein. The repertoire holds 310 or so distinct CDR3 sequences, with more than 9% as singletons. From live CD3+CD8+TCRalphabeta+ cells, four PD-1 and/or TIGIT subsets were sorted. Source: CD8+ T cells from PBMCs, taken at baseline or after one month of anti-PD-1 therapy (not recorded which). The origin of the receptors is a human donor with melanoma.

In this sample, this clonotype is medium-sized (0.01 to 0.1%). A much larger clone differs by one base, so this may be a read error. This chain connects TRBV20-1 to TRBJ2-4, with D uncertain. CDR3 length equals 15 residues. Germline CDR1 reads DFQATT; CDR2 reads SNEGSKA (reference sequence). The CDR3 DNA follows: TGCAGTGCTCCCTCCCTAAGGGAAATAGTAAACTTTCAGTACTTC. Protein sequence: CSAPSLREIVNFQYF.

This clonotype qualifies as large (0.1 to 1%). V gene TRBV20-1 combines with J gene TRBJ2-4; D is undetermined. Germline CDR1 reads DFQATT; CDR2 reads SNEGSKA (reference sequence). This CDR3 comprises 15 residues. V was pared by 5 bases and J by 6 bases, with 20 bases between. Here the CDR3 DNA reads TGCAGTGCTCCCTCCCTAAGGGAAATAGTAAACATTCAGTACTTC. Amino acid sequence: CSAPSLREIVNIQYF.

By share of the sample, this clonotype is large (0.1 to 1%). The V call is TRBV27, the J call TRBJ2-7; TRBD1 matches 7 bases. J lost 4 bases, V lost 5 bases, and 14 bases had no gene match. The CDR3 sequence is 16 residues long. Germline V gene sequence: CDR1 MNHEY, CDR2 SMNVEV (reference sequence). CDR3 region: CASSPERRDSLYEQYF. The CDR3 nucleotides are TGTGCCAGCAGTCCCGAACGCCGGGACAGCCTTTACGAGCAGTACTTC.

This clonotype is termed large. V usage is TRBV19 and J usage is TRBJ2-1, with D possibly being TRBD2 (6 bases). This CDR3 region has 15 residues. V lost 1 base to trimming and J lost 5 bases, with 12 bases between them. CDR1 is LNHDA, CDR2 SQIVND, per germline (reference sequence). CDR3 DNA: TGTGCCAGTAGTATAGGGGCTAGCGACGACAATGAGCAGTTCTTC. Translation gives CASSIGASDDNEQFF.

Judged by abundance, this clonotype is medium-sized. One junction end does not reproduce the germline sequence, and a read error may be involved. The genes are TRBV19 and TRBJ2-1; 11 bases line up with TRBD2. Germline V gene data show CDR1 as LNHDA and CDR2 as SQIVND (reference sequence). The CDR3 spans 15 residues. CDR3 sequence (DNA): TGTGCCAGTAGTACACTAGCGGGAGTCTCAGATGAGCAGCTCTTC. Its translation is CASSTLAGVSDEQLF.

This clonotype is termed large. This chain connects TRBV7-3 to TRBJ2-3, with 8 bases identical to TRBD2. Germline loops: CDR1 SGHTA, CDR2 FQGTGA. This CDR3 is built from 18 residues. Trimming cost V 1 base and J 2 bases; bases outside gene matches: 11. Here the CDR3 reads CASSLIGPAGELTDTQYF. CDR3 DNA: TGTGCCAGCAGCTTAATCGGGCCAGCGGGGGAACTCACAGATACGCAGTATTTT.

The chain joins TRBV28 to TRBJ2-7; 9 nucleotides align to TRBD1. Germline V gene lookup returns CDR1 MDHEN and CDR2 SYDVKM. V lost 4 bases, J lost 3 bases, and 7 bases stayed unmatched. The CDR3 contains 15 residues. The CDR3 bases are TGTGCCAGCAGTTACGGCGCGGGACAGGGCTACGAGCAGTACTTC. Translation: CASSYGAGQGYEQYF. The full variable domain, with the rest looked up from reference TRBV28 and TRBJ2-7, is DVKVTQSSRYLVKRTGEKVFLECVQDMDHENMFWYRQDPGLGLRLIYFSYDVKMKEKGDIPEGYSVSREKKERFSLILESASTNQTSMYLCASSYGAGQGYEQYFGPGTRLTVT.

The genes are TRBV21-1 and TRBJ1-1. TRBV21-1 is deemed a pseudogene. The CDR3 is 16 residues long. CDR3 DNA: TGTGCCAGCAGCAAAGAGGGACGGGACTTGAACACTGAAGCTTTCTTT. Residues: CASSKEGRDLNTEAFF.

The chain is built from TRBV19 and TRBJ1-6; D is ambiguous. CDR1 and CDR2 from the germline V gene are LNHDA and SQIVND (reference sequence). Trimming removed 3 bases at V and 8 bases at J, with 11 bases between. The CDR3 consists of 14 residues. The CDR3 loop is CASSMRTPDSPLHF. CDR3 nucleotide sequence: TGTGCCAGTAGTATGAGGACTCCCGATTCACCCCTCCACTTT.

By share of the sample, this clonotype is large (0.1 to 1%). The gene calls are TRBV28 and TRBJ2-7; 10 bases align to TRBD2. This CDR3 is 14 amino acids long. V lost 2 bases and J lost 2; bases outside the gene matches: 0. CDR1 is MDHEN, CDR2 SYDVKM, per germline. CDR3 coding DNA: TGTGCCAGCAGTTTACTAGCGGGAGCCTACGAGCAGTACTTC. It is translated as CASSLLAGAYEQYF.

In this sample, this clonotype is medium-sized (0.01 to 0.1%). One end of the junction varies from germline; a read error may be responsible. The rearrangement joins TRBV10-3 to TRBJ2-7; 8 nucleotides match TRBD1. Germline lookup yields CDR1 ENHRY and CDR2 SYGVKD. The CDR3 covers 13 residues. This chain's CDR3 is CATKDRVSPEQYF. CDR3 nucleotides: TGTGCCACCAAGGACAGGGTTTCCCCCGAGCAGTATTTC.

By share, this clonotype counts as large. The V call is TRBV5-6, the J call TRBJ2-3; tentatively, D is TRBD2 (6 bases). CDR3 length equals 16 residues. Germline assignment: CDR1 SGHDT and CDR2 YYEEEE. The V end was cut by 4 bases, the J end by 6 bases, with 21 bases between. CDR3 DNA sequence: TGTGCCAGCAGCATTACCGGGACTGGTCTGGAGGATACGCAGTATTTT. Translated: CASSITGTGLEDTQYF.

In its sample, this clonotype ranks as large (0.1 to 1%). The chain couples TRBV19 to TRBJ2-1; 9 bases are shared with TRBD2. V shed 5 bases and J 10 bases; nucleotides not matched to a gene: 3. CDR3 size: 12 residues. Germline CDR1 and CDR2: LNHDA and SQIVND (reference sequence). DNA for the CDR3: TGTGCCAGTAGTGTAGGGACTAGCGAGCAGTTCTTC. Its translation: CASSVGTSEQFF.

This clonotype is labeled as large. The chain links TRBV5-6 to TRBJ2-5, with unresolved D. This CDR3 comprises 13 residues. With 0 bases removed from V and 3 bases from J, the gap between germline ends came to 6 bases. Germline lookup yields CDR1 SGHDT and CDR2 YYEEEE. The CDR3 region is CASSLATEETQYF. CDR3 nucleotide sequence: TGTGCCAGCAGCTTGGCCACGGAAGAGACCCAGTACTTC.

This clonotype is deemed large (0.1 to 1%). This chain connects TRBV19 to TRBJ2-2; the D gene is possibly TRBD1 (6 bases). Trimming left V 7 bases short and J 6 bases short, with 21 bases between. The CDR3 sequence is 16 residues long. The V gene's germline CDR1 is LNHDA and CDR2 SQIVND (reference sequence). Here the CDR3 DNA reads TGTGCCAGTAAGTGGGGGCTGGCCGAGTACGCCGGGGAGCTGTTTTTT. Protein product: CASKWGLAEYAGELFF.